This TCR beta chain originates from a study of CD8+ T cells in alopecia areata. Study as a whole: Percent affected scalp area, the SALT score, rated treated patients' severity. Regarding the study as a whole: Across lesional scalp, and particularly alopecia totalis/universalis, clonality surpassed that of normal scalp.

In regard to this clone: What it binds is not known.

cDNA prepared by RNA extraction and subsequent reverse transcription served as the template for sequencing. Sequencing was performed with immunoSEQ multiplex PCR; in TCRdb, only in-frame clones are kept and a portion is missing. The top ten clones hold around 0.91% of a sample with 160,000 or so clones, just over 65% of them seen once. Treatment given: oral pan-JAK inhibitor, 5-10 mg twice daily. Collected material from alopecia areata patients comprised lesional scalp punch biopsies and peripheral blood. The V gene lost 3 bases and the J gene lost 4 bases, with 16 bases spanning the gap. The CDR3 extends over 15 amino acids. CDR1 is SGHRS, CDR2 YFSETQ, per germline.

This chain connects TRBV5-1 to TRBJ1-1; a possible D gene is TRBD1 (5 bases). The clonotype originates from a human donor with alopecia areata. Sequences were derived from CD4+ T cells sorted from blood, sampled at week 4, from a patient treated with tofacitinib. DNA of the CDR3: TGCGCCAGCAGCTCCGCGGGGGGTGATGGCACTGAAGCTTTCTTT. Protein product: CASSSAGGDGTEAFF.